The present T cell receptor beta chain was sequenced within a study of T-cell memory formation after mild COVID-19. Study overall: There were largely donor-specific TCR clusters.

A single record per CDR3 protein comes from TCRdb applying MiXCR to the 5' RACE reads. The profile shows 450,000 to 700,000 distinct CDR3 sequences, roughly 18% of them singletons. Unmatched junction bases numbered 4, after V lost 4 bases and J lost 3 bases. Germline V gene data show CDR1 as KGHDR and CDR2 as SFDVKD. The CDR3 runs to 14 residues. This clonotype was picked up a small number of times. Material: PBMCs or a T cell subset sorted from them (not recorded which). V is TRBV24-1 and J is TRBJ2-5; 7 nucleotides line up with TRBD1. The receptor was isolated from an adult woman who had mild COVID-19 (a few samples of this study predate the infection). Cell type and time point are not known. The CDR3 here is CATSEPQGEETQYF. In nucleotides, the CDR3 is TGTGCCACCAGTGAACCGCAGGGGGAAGAGACCCAGTACTTC.